Included here is one TCR beta chain sequence, with context. Its specificity is not known. The data are from a study of T cells in Graves' hyperthyroidism and ophthalmopathy. Study findings and constraints: Most clonotypes that expanded in the thyroid above 0.001 also showed up in blood.

It was RNA transcripts that yielded the amplified TCR beta CDR3 regions. TCR CDR3 underwent first-round RT-PCR with the HTBI primer set. TCRdb used MiXCR to reprocess the multiplex PCR reads, holding one entry per CDR3 protein. The sample consists of some 650,000 distinct CDR3 sequences, around 15% of them appearing once. The length of the CDR3 is 15 residues. The V segment lost 6 bases and the J segment 6 bases; nucleotides outside the gene matches: 6. Germline CDR1 reads SEHNR; CDR2 reads FQNEAQ (reference sequence). The V call is TRBV7-9, the J call TRBJ2-1; 12 nucleotides agree with TRBD1. The sequenced sample consisted of blood. The TCR originated in a middle-aged woman with Graves' ophthalmopathy. As DNA, the CDR3 is TGTGCCAGCAGACCGGGACAGGGGGCTTCCAATGAGCAGTTCTTC. It specifies CASRPGQGASNEQFF.